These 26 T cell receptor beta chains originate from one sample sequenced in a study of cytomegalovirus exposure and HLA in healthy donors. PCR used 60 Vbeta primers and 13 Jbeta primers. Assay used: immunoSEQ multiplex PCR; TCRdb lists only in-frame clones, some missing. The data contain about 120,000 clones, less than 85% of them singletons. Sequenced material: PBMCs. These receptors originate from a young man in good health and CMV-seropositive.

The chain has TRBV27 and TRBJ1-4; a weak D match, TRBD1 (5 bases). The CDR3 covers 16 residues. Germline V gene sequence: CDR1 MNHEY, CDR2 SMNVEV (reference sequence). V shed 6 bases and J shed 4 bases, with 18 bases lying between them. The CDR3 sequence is CASSPLGGGLNEKLFF. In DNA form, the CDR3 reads TGTGCCAGCAGCCCCTTGGGGGGAGGGCTTAATGAAAAACTGTTTTTT.

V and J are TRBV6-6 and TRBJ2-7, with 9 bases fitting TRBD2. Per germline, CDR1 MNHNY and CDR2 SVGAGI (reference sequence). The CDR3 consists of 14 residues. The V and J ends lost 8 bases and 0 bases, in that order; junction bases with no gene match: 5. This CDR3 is CASLTSGSSYEQYF. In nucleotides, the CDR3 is TGTGCCAGCCTGACTAGCGGTTCCTCCTACGAGCAGTACTTC.

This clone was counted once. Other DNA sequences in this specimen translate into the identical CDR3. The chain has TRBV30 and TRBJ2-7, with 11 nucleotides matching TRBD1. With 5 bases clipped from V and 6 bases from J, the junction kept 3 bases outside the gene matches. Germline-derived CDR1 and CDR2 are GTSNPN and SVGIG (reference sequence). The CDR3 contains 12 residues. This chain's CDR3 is CAWGQGAGEQYF. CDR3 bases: TGTGCCTGGGGACAGGGGGCAGGCGAGCAGTACTTC.

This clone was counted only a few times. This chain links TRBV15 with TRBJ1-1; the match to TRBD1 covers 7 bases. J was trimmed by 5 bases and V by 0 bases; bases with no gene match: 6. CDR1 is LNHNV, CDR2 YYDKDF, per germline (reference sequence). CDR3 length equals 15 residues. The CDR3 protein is CATSRESRGRTEAFF. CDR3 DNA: TGTGCCACCAGCAGAGAAAGTAGGGGGCGAACTGAAGCTTTCTTT.

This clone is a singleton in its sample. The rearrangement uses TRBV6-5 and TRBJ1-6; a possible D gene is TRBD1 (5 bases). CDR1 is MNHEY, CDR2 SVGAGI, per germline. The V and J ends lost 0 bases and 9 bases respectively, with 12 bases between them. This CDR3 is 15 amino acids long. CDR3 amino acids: CASSYSAQGGSPLHF. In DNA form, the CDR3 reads TGTGCCAGCAGTTACTCGGCTCAGGGAGGTTCACCCCTCCACTTT.

The CDR3 here is CATTGTFYEQYF. The CDR3 DNA reads TGTGCCACCACCGGGACATTCTACGAGCAGTACTTC. The chain carries TRBV28 and TRBJ2-7, with a weak D call TRBD1 (6 bases). V was cut by 10 bases and J by 3 bases, with 13 bases left in between. The CDR3 spans 12 residues. Germline lookup yields CDR1 MDHEN and CDR2 SYDVKM.

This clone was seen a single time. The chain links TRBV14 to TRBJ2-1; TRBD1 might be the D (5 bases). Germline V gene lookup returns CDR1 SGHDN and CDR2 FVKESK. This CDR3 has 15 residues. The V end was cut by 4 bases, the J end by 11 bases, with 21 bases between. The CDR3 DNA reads TGTGCCAGCAGCCCCGTAGAAGGGGCCCCCGGAAAGCAGTTCTTC. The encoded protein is CASSPVEGAPGKQFF.

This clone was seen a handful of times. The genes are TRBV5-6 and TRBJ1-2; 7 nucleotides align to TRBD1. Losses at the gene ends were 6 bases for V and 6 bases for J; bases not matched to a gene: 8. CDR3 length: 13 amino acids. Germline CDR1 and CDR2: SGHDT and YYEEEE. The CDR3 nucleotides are TGTGCCAGCACCGGAACAGGGGTCGATGGCTACACCTTC. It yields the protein CASTGTGVDGYTF.

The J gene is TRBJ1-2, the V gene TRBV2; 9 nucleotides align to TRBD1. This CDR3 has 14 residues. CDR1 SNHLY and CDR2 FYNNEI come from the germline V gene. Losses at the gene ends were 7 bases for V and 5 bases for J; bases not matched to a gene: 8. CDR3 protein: CASMPGTGHYGYTF. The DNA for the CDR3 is TGTGCCAGCATGCCCGGGACAGGGCATTATGGCTACACCTTC.

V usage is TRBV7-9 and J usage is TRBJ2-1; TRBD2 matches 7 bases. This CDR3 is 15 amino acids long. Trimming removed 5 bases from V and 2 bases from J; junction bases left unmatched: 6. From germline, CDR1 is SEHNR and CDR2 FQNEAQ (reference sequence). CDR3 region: CASSRSGATYNEQFF. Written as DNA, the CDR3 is TGTGCCAGCAGCCGAAGCGGGGCTACCTACAATGAGCAGTTCTTC. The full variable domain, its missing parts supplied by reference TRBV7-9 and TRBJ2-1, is DTGVSQNPRHKITKRGQNVTFRCDPISEHNRLYWYRQTLGQGPEFLTYFQNEAQLEKSRLLSDRFSAERPKGSFSTLEIQRTEQGDSAMYLCASSRSGATYNEQFFGPGTRLTVL.

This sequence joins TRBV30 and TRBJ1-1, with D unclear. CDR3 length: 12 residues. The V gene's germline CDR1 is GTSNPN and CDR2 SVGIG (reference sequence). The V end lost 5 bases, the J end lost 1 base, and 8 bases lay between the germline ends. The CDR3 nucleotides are TGTGCCTGGGAGTTAGAGAACACTGAAGCTTTCTTT. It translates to CAWELENTEAFF.

CDR3 loop: CASSSALAGLTGELFF. The CDR3 DNA reads as TGTGCCAGCAGCTCCGCCCTAGCGGGGCTAACCGGGGAGCTGTTTTTT. V gene TRBV28 combines with J gene TRBJ2-2; TRBD2 matches 9 bases. V shed 6 bases, J shed 5 bases, and the junction held 10 bases outside the gene matches. Germline V gene lookup returns CDR1 MDHEN and CDR2 SYDVKM. This CDR3 spans 16 amino acids.

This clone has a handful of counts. CDR3 residues: CASSEDTGGEQPQHF. CDR3 nucleotides: TGTGCCAGCAGCGAGGATACAGGGGGCGAACAGCCCCAGCATTTT. The V gene is TRBV9, the J gene TRBJ1-5, with 9 bases that match TRBD1. The V gene's germline CDR1 is SGDLS and CDR2 YYNGEE. Unmatched junction bases numbered 8, after V lost 3 bases and J lost 7 bases. The CDR3 totals 15 residues.

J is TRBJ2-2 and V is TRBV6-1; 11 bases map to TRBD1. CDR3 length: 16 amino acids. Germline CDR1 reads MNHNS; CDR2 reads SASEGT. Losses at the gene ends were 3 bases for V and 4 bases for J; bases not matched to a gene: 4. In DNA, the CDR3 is TGTGCCAGCAGTGAGGACAGGGGGCTTGTCACCGGGGAGCTGTTTTTT. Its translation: CASSEDRGLVTGELFF.

The chain's CDR3 is CAWTGTGGEKLFF. For the CDR3, the DNA is TGTGCCTGGACCGGGACAGGAGGCGAAAAACTGTTTTTT. The chain employs TRBV30 and TRBJ1-4; 8 bases map to TRBD1. The CDR3 is 13 residues long. CDR1 GTSNPN and CDR2 SVGIG come from the germline V gene (reference sequence). J was trimmed by 8 bases and V by 4 bases; bases with no gene match: 6.

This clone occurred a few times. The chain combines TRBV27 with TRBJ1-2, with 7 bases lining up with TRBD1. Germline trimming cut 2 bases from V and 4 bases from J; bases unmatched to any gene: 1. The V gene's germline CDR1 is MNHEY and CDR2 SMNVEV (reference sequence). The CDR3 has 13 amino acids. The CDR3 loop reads CASSLGTAYGYTF. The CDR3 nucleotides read TGTGCCAGCAGTTTAGGGACAGCCTATGGCTACACCTTC.

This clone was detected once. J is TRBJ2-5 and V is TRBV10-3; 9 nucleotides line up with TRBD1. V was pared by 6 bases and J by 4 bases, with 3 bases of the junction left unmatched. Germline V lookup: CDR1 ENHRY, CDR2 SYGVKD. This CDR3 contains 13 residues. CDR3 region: CAIRGTGPETQYF. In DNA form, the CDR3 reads TGTGCCATCAGAGGGACAGGGCCAGAGACCCAGTACTTC.

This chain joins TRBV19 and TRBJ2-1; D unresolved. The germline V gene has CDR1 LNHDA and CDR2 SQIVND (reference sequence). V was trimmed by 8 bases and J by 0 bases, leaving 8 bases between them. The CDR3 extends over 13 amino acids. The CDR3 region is CASSLSSYNEQFF. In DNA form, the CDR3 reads TGTGCCAGTTCTCTTAGCTCCTACAATGAGCAGTTCTTC.

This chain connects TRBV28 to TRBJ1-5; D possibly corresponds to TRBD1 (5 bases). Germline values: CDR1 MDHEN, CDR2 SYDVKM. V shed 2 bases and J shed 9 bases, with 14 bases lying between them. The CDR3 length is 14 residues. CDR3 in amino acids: CASSLERGRWPQHF. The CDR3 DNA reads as TGTGCCAGCAGTTTAGAAAGGGGCCGGTGGCCCCAGCATTTT.

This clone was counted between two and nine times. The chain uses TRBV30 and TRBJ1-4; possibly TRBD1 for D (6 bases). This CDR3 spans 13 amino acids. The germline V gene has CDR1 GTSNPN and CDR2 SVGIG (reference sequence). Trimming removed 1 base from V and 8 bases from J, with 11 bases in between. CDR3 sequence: CAWSDQGREKLFF. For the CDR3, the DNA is TGTGCCTGGAGTGATCAGGGGCGGGAAAAACTGTTTTTT. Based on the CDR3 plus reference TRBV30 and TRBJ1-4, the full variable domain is SQTIHQWPATLVQPVGSPLSLECTVEGTSNPNLYWYRQAAGRGLQLLFYSVGIGQISSEVPQNLSASRPQDRQFILSSKKLLLSDSGFYLCAWSDQGREKLFFGSGTQLSVL.

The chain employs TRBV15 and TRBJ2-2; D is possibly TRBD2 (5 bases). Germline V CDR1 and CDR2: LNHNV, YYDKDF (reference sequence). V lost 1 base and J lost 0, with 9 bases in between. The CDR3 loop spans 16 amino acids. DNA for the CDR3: TGTGCCACCAGCAGAGCGCGGGTTGCGAACACCGGGGAGCTGTTTTTT. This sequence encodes CATSRARVANTGELFF.

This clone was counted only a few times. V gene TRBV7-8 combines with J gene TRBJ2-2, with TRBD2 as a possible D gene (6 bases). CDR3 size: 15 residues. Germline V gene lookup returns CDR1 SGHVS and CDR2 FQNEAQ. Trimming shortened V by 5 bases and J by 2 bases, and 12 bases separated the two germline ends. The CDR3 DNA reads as TGTGCCAGCAGCCACTGGGACTCCAACACCGGGGAGCTGTTTTTT. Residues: CASSHWDSNTGELFF.

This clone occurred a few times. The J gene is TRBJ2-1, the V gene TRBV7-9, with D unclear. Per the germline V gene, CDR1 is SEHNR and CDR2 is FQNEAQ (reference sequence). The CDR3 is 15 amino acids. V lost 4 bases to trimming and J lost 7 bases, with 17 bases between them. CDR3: CASSSNVVLRNEQFF. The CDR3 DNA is TGTGCCAGCAGCTCGAACGTCGTACTAAGAAATGAGCAGTTCTTC.

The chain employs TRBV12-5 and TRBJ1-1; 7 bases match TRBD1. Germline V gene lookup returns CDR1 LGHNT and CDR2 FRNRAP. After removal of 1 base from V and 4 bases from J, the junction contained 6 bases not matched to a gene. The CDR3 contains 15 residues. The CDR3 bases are TGTGCTAGTGGTTTGGCAACAGGGGTGGGCACTGAAGCTTTCTTT. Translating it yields CASGLATGVGTEAFF.

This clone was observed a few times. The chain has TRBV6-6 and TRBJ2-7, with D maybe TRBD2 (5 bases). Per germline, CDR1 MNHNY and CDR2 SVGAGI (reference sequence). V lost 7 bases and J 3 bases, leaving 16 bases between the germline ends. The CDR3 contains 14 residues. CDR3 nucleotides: TGTGCCAGCACCCTACTCGGGGATTACTACGAGCAGTACTTC. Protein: CASTLLGDYYEQYF.

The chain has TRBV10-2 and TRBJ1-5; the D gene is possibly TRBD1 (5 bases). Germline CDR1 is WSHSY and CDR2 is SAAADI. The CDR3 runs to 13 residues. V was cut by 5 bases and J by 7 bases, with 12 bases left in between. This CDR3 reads CASSPGLRQPQHF. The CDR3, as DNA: TGCGCCAGCAGTCCAGGGTTAAGGCAGCCCCAGCATTTT.